The following is a TCR beta chain sequence with its context. This specimen belongs to a study of blood T cell repertoires in COVID-19. Per germline, CDR1 MRHNA and CDR2 SNTAGT. The germline V and J ends were trimmed by 6 bases and 2 bases, with 15 bases remaining between them. This CDR3 region has 15 residues. Clones were sequenced by immunoSEQ multiplex PCR, and TCRdb holds only the in-frame ones, with some missing. This table has 250,000 to 300,000 clones, about 88% appearing once. The sample consisted of peripheral blood. The chain links TRBV6-4 to TRBJ2-3, with D maybe TRBD2 (6 bases). This clonotype was sampled from a man aged 18 to 29 with active or convalescent COVID-19. The CDR3 DNA reads TGTGCCAGCAGCTCTGGGGGACTTAACACAGATACGCAGTATTTT. Encoded protein: CASSSGGLNTDTQYF.